Listed here are 9 T cell receptor beta chains from one sample, sequenced in a study of patients and donors after allogeneic stem cell transplantation. MiXCR was run by TCRdb on the RT-PCR reads, yielding one entry per CDR3 protein. The profile shows more than 850,000 distinct CDR3 sequences, more than 15% of them singletons. Sequencing input: blood, either unsorted or a sorted T cell fraction (not recorded which). All receptors come from a human donor who was either an allogeneic HSCT recipient or a stem cell or donor lymphocyte infusion donor (not recorded which). It is not recorded whose cells these are; they may come from a transplant donor.

The chain carries TRBV2 and TRBJ2-7; 7 bases line up with TRBD2. Germline loops: CDR1 SNHLY, CDR2 FYNNEI. V shed 6 bases and J 5 bases; nucleotides not matched to a gene: 13. This CDR3 region has 15 residues. CDR3 nucleotide sequence: TGTGCCAGCAGCCCTTGGGGGGGAGGGCCCAACGAGCAGTACTTC. The encoded protein is CASSPWGGGPNEQYF.

The chain has TRBV4-3 and TRBJ1-1; a weak D match, TRBD1 (5 bases). This CDR3 contains 15 residues. V was trimmed by 0 bases and J by 7 bases, leaving 15 bases between them. The V gene's germline CDR1 is LGHNA and CDR2 YSLEER. The CDR3: CASSQENLGGVEAFF. The CDR3 DNA reads TGCGCCAGCAGCCAAGAAAATCTGGGGGGAGTTGAAGCTTTCTTT.

V gene TRBV20-1 combines with J gene TRBJ1-2; D is possibly TRBD1 (6 bases). The CDR3 totals 12 residues. The V gene's germline CDR1 is DFQATT and CDR2 SNEGSKA (reference sequence). Trimming shortened V by 5 bases and J by 5 bases, and 12 bases separated the two germline ends. The CDR3: CSAYRQDYGYTF. The CDR3 nucleotides are TGCAGTGCTTACCGACAGGATTATGGCTACACCTTC.

The table lists this clonotype with a few counts. The chain has TRBV20-1 and TRBJ2-4, with 10 nucleotides matching TRBD2. J lost 1 base, V lost 6 bases, and 12 bases had no gene match. The CDR3 contains 17 residues. In germline, CDR1 is DFQATT, CDR2 SNEGSKA (reference sequence). The CDR3 bases are TGCAGTGCAGTGGGAGCGGGAGGGCCCGGGGCCAAAAACATTCAGTACTTC. Its translation is CSAVGAGGPGAKNIQYF.

The chain links TRBV5-1 to TRBJ2-7; TRBD1 matches 7 bases. With 0 bases clipped from V and 4 bases from J, the junction kept 7 bases outside the gene matches. The CDR3 length is 15 residues. Germline CDR1 and CDR2: SGHRS and YFSETQ. CDR3 in amino acids: CASSLARQGTYEQYF. CDR3 sequence (DNA): TGCGCCAGCAGCTTGGCCCGACAGGGTACGTACGAGCAGTACTTC.

V and J are TRBV5-1 and TRBJ2-7, with 9 positions matching TRBD2. This CDR3 contains 15 residues. Losses at the gene ends were 5 bases for V and 0 bases for J; bases not matched to a gene: 6. The germline CDR1 and CDR2 sequences are SGHRS and YFSETQ. The chain's CDR3 is CASRSAGGRSYEQYF. The CDR3 DNA is TGCGCCAGCAGGTCAGCGGGAGGCCGCTCCTACGAGCAGTACTTC.

The chain couples TRBV5-5 to TRBJ2-3; 10 nucleotides line up with TRBD2. Germline assignment: CDR1 SGHKS and CDR2 YYEKEE (reference sequence). The CDR3 runs to 15 residues. V gave up 9 bases and J gave up 1 base; unmatched junction bases: 8. The CDR3: CATPSGTSGTDTQYF. Here the CDR3 DNA reads TGTGCCACTCCGTCCGGGACTAGCGGCACAGATACGCAGTATTTT.

This clonotype was counted ten times or more. This chain uses TRBV12-3 or TRBV12-4 with TRBJ2-2; D gene ambiguous. V lost 11 bases and J lost 9, with 19 bases in between. The CDR3 covers 13 residues. The CDR3 coding sequence is TGTGCCTTTATGGGCAGAGGAAGGCGGGAGCTGTTTTTT. Translating it yields CAFMGRGRRELFF.

At least ten counts were recorded for this clonotype. The V and J genes are TRBV15 and TRBJ2-1; the D is unclear. The germline CDR1 and CDR2 sequences are LNHNV and YYDKDF (reference sequence). V shed 3 bases and J shed 4 bases, with 7 bases lying between them. The CDR3 is 13 residues long. The CDR3 coding sequence is TGTGCCACCAGCAGCCAAGGATACAATGAGCAGTTCTTC. This translates into CATSSQGYNEQFF.